This TCR beta chain was found in a study of cytomegalovirus exposure and HLA in healthy donors. Study conclusions and caveats: Researchers catalogued some 160 TCR beta chains as cytomegalovirus-associated.

V shed 3 bases and J 7 bases; nucleotides not matched to a gene: 7. This CDR3 contains 15 residues. CDR1 and CDR2 (germline): LGHNA, YSLEER. Worth noting for this clone: Its antigen is undetermined.

This table comes from immunoSEQ multiplex PCR, and its TCRdb copy is limited to in-frame clones, with some not included. The sample includes 150,000 or so clones, about 89% of them seen just once. The sample consisted of PBMCs. The chain joins TRBV4-3 to TRBJ2-5, with 11 bases matching TRBD2. The clonotype comes from a young man in good health and CMV-seropositive. CDR3 in DNA: TGCGCCAGCAGCCAGATAGCGGGAGGGCCTGGGACCCAGTACTTC. Protein: CASSQIAGGPGTQYF.